What follows are 19 T cell receptor beta chains derived from one specimen sequenced in a study of blood T cells in healthy people across ages. A J-beta primer mix and a sample-barcoded 5' primer were used in a second PCR of roughly 6 to 11 cycles. TCRdb re-analysed the 5' RACE reads in MiXCR, keeping a single row per CDR3 protein. The data contain over 1,500,000 distinct CDR3 sequences, around 48% of them singletons. Sequencing was done on a sample of blood. Receptors originate from a woman between 35 and 50 years old in good health.

The chain combines TRBV5-6 with TRBJ1-2; a weak D match, TRBD1 (5 bases). The CDR3 consists of 16 residues. Germline values: CDR1 SGHDT, CDR2 YYEEEE. V dropped 2 bases and J dropped 3 bases, with 17 bases sitting between them. CDR3 loop: CASSFLGTSEDYGYTF. CDR3 nucleotide sequence: TGTGCCAGCAGCTTTTTGGGGACCTCCGAGGACTATGGCTACACCTTC.

The V call is TRBV18, the J call TRBJ1-4; D possibly corresponds to TRBD1 (5 bases). Trimming removed 4 bases from V and 0 bases from J, with 15 bases in between. Per germline, CDR1 KGHSH and CDR2 LQKENI. CDR3 size: 17 residues. For the CDR3, the DNA is TGTGCCAGCTCACAGTGGGGCAGAGATGCAACTAATGAAAAACTGTTTTTT. This sequence encodes CASSQWGRDATNEKLFF.

This chain links TRBV6-5 with TRBJ2-2; TRBD2 is a possible D gene (6 bases). V was pared by 6 bases and J by 3 bases, with 14 bases between. From germline, CDR1 is MNHEY and CDR2 SVGAGI. The CDR3 is 15 residues long. Written as DNA, the CDR3 is TGTGCCAGCAGCCCGCCGCGGGGATACACCGGGGAGCTGTTTTTT. This encodes CASSPPRGYTGELFF.

V and J are TRBV28 and TRBJ2-3; 8 nucleotides agree with TRBD2. The CDR3 is 14 amino acids. The trim removed 8 bases at V and 5 bases at J, leaving 9 bases unmatched. CDR1 and CDR2 from the germline V gene are MDHEN and SYDVKM. The CDR3, as DNA: TGTGCCAGCGTAAGCGGGGGAGGTGGAGATACGCAGTATTTT. Translation gives CASVSGGGGDTQYF. Based on the CDR3 plus reference TRBV28 and TRBJ2-3, the full variable domain is DVKVTQSSRYLVKRTGEKVFLECVQDMDHENMFWYRQDPGLGLRLIYFSYDVKMKEKGDIPEGYSVSREKKERFSLILESASTNQTSMYLCASVSGGGGDTQYFGPGTRLTVL.

This clonotype was counted a few times. CDR3 in amino acids: CASSFGGLEQFF. DNA for the CDR3: TGTGCCAGCAGTTTCGGGGGTTTAGAGCAGTTCTTC. The chain joins TRBV27 to TRBJ2-1, with D possibly matching TRBD2 (6 bases). Germline values: CDR1 MNHEY, CDR2 SMNVEV (reference sequence). Trimming pared 3 bases from V and 10 bases from J, leaving 10 bases between. The CDR3 has 12 residues.

The V and J genes are TRBV20-1 and TRBJ2-7; 11 nucleotides match TRBD2. Trimming removed 6 bases from V and 7 bases from J; junction bases left unmatched: 17. Germline V gene data show CDR1 as DFQATT and CDR2 as SNEGSKA (reference sequence). The CDR3 extends over 16 amino acids. CDR3 protein: CSAPPLAGVGVNEQYF. The CDR3 DNA sequence: TGCAGTGCCCCCCCACTAGCGGGGGTCGGGGTCAATGAGCAGTACTTC.

The rearrangement joins TRBV24-1 to TRBJ2-1; D remains unclear. This CDR3 is built from 15 residues. V lost 7 bases, J lost 8 bases, and 20 bases lay in between. Germline CDR1 is KGHDR and CDR2 is SFDVKD. In nucleotides, the CDR3 is TGTGCCACCAGCGCCCCCCCAAGGAGCGACGATGAGCAGTTCTTC. As protein: CATSAPPRSDDEQFF.

Only a few counts were recorded for this clonotype. CDR3 loop: CASSQVAPYEQYF. For the CDR3, the DNA is TGTGCCAGCAGCCAAGTTGCCCCCTACGAGCAGTACTTC. This chain links TRBV14 with TRBJ2-7; D is uncertain. V dropped 1 base and J dropped 2 bases, with 6 bases sitting between them. The CDR3 sequence is 13 residues long. Germline V lookup: CDR1 SGHDN, CDR2 FVKESK.

This clonotype was observed a single time. V usage is TRBV29-1 and J usage is TRBJ1-2; D not certain. Trimming stripped 4 bases from V and 3 bases from J, with 9 bases between. The V gene's germline CDR1 is SQVTM and CDR2 ANQGSEA. The CDR3 has 12 amino acids. CDR3 residues: CSVATLDYGYTF. The CDR3 DNA sequence: TGCAGCGTTGCGACTCTAGACTATGGCTACACCTTC.

The J gene is TRBJ2-5, the V gene TRBV7-2; tentatively, D is TRBD1 (6 bases). The length of the CDR3 is 14 residues. Trimming cost V 2 bases and J 11 bases, with 18 bases left between them. CDR1 and CDR2 from the germline V gene are SGHTA and FQGNSA. The CDR3 loop is CASSLQTGPNEQYF. The CDR3 coding sequence is TGTGCCAGCAGCTTACAGACAGGCCCCAATGAGCAGTACTTC.

This clonotype was counted only a few times. This chain joins TRBV11-1 and TRBJ2-5, with D perhaps matching TRBD1 (7 bases). Trimming stripped 5 bases from V and 11 bases from J, with 18 bases between. The CDR3 is 13 residues long. Germline V gene lookup returns CDR1 SGHAT and CDR2 FQDESV (reference sequence). The CDR3 loop reads CASSRTSQGEQYF. CDR3 bases: TGTGCCAGCAGCCGAACTAGCCAGGGGGAGCAGTACTTC. Full variable domain (missing parts from reference TRBV11-1 and TRBJ2-5): EAEVAQSPRYKITEKSQAVAFWCDPISGHATLYWYRQILGQGPELLVQFQDESVVDDSQLPKDRFSAERLKGVDSTLKIQPAELGDSAMYLCASSRTSQGEQYFGPGTRLLVL.

V gene TRBV5-1 combines with J gene TRBJ2-5; D not resolved. Per germline, CDR1 SGHRS and CDR2 YFSETQ. The CDR3 covers 14 residues. V was clipped by 4 bases and J by 5 bases, with 15 bases between them. CDR3 DNA sequence: TGCGCCAGCAGCCTTCAGCAGCCCGGGGAGACCCAGTACTTC. This gives the protein CASSLQQPGETQYF.

This chain uses TRBV20-1 with TRBJ2-7; TRBD2 matches 10 bases. CDR1 and CDR2 from the germline V gene are DFQATT and SNEGSKA (reference sequence). With 1 base clipped from V and 7 bases from J, the junction kept 13 bases outside the gene matches. This CDR3 contains 16 residues. Here the CDR3 reads CSARVVRLAGHNEQYF. The CDR3 DNA is TGCAGTGCTAGAGTGGTTCGACTAGCGGGTCACAATGAGCAGTACTTC.

This clonotype occurred a few times. The V and J genes are TRBV7-2 and TRBJ2-5, with TRBD1 identical over 9 bases. In germline, CDR1 is SGHTA, CDR2 FQGNSA. The trim removed 4 bases at V and 3 bases at J, leaving 6 bases unmatched. The CDR3 totals 15 residues. The CDR3 sequence is CASSSRQGGKETQYF. The CDR3 bases are TGTGCCAGCAGCTCTCGACAGGGGGGCAAAGAGACCCAGTACTTC.

This rearrangement joins TRBV20-1 to TRBJ2-7; TRBD2 matches at 9 bases. Germline V lookup: CDR1 DFQATT, CDR2 SNEGSKA (reference sequence). The CDR3 consists of 11 residues. The ends lost 5 bases at V and 10 bases at J; junction bases unmatched: 6. Written as DNA, the CDR3 is TGCAGTGCTGGGCTAGCGGGGAGCCAGTACTTC. As protein: CSAGLAGSQYF.

This clonotype appeared a few times. The J gene is TRBJ2-7, the V gene TRBV20-1; weak D call: TRBD2 (5 bases). The germline gives CDR1 DFQATT, CDR2 SNEGSKA (reference sequence). The V end lost 4 bases, the J end lost 4 bases, and 17 bases lay between the germline ends. The CDR3 is 14 amino acids. CDR3 sequence (DNA): TGCAGTGCTAACGAGGAGGAATTATATTACGAGCAGTACTTC. This gives the protein CSANEEELYYEQYF.

J is TRBJ2-3 and V is TRBV20-1, with 8 positions matching TRBD2. The CDR3 runs to 15 residues. The germline V gene encodes CDR1 DFQATT and CDR2 SNEGSKA (reference sequence). Losses at the gene ends were 1 base for V and 7 bases for J; bases not matched to a gene: 10. The CDR3 DNA reads as TGCAGTGCTAGAGTACTCGGCGGGGGGAGTCATACGCAGTATTTT. Translated: CSARVLGGGSHTQYF.

The chain recombines TRBV2 with TRBJ2-3, with D tentatively TRBD1 (6 bases). V shed 3 bases and J shed 6 bases, with 10 bases lying between them. Germline loops: CDR1 SNHLY, CDR2 FYNNEI. This CDR3 spans 13 amino acids. CDR3 sequence reads: CASSEVRGDTQYF. In DNA, the CDR3 is TGTGCCAGCAGTGAGGTGAGGGGGGATACGCAGTATTTT.

CDR3 sequence (DNA): TGCAGCGTTTTTTTAGGCGGGGGCCCAGATACGCAGTATTTT. Translation gives CSVFLGGGPDTQYF. The chain couples TRBV29-1 to TRBJ2-3, with TRBD2 as a possible D gene (7 bases). Germline V gene sequence: CDR1 SQVTM, CDR2 ANQGSEA. The length of the CDR3 is 14 residues. Trimming took off 5 bases at V and 4 bases at J, with 16 bases between the two ends.